A selection of T cell receptor beta chains follows, all from one sample in a study of T cells in Graves' hyperthyroidism and ophthalmopathy. TCRdb used MiXCR to reprocess the multiplex PCR reads, holding one entry per CDR3 protein. This table holds hundreds of thousands of distinct CDR3 sequences, approximately 18% found once. Sequences were obtained from blood. The receptors shown here come from a woman in her forties or fifties with Graves' hyperthyroidism that later progressed to Graves' ophthalmopathy. Each CDR3 is given with its conserved first and last residue. A D gene is named only where the DNA matches it firmly. The size of a clone is reported for some rows only, either as once, few or many, or as a class for expanded clones.

-,TRBJ1-6,TRBV5-1,few,CASSVRGAGDGSPLHF,TGCGCCAGCAGTGTTCGGGGAGCAGGGGACGGTTCACCCCTCCACTTT
-,TRBJ2-7,TRBV20-1,many,CSATTDRPEQYF,TGCAGTGCTACTACTGACAGGCCCGAGCAGTACTTC
-,TRBJ2-1,TRBV10-1,-,CASSESGGGSYNEQFF,TGCGCCAGCAGTGAGTCAGGGGGGGGCTCCTACAATGAGCAGTTCTTC
-,TRBJ1-4,TRBV7-2,-,CASSLIRSNEKLFF,TGTGCCAGCAGCTTAATTAGGTCTAATGAAAAACTGTTTTTT
-,TRBJ2-1,TRBV18,few,CASSPKGGEYNEQFF,TGTGCCAGCTCACCGAAGGGGGGGGAGTACAATGAGCAGTTCTTC
-,TRBJ1-6,TRBV12-3/TRBV12-4,many,CASSSRVQNSPLHF,TGTGCCAGCAGTTCCCGGGTCCAGAATTCACCCCTCCACTTT
TRBD1,TRBJ1-6,TRBV19,-,CASSIAPTGGNSPLHF,TGTGCCAGTAGTATAGCCCCGACAGGGGGCAATTCACCCCTCCACTTT
-,TRBJ2-3,TRBV18,many,CASSPLSGDTQYF,TGTGCCAGCTCACCACTGTCCGGAGATACGCAGTATTTT
TRBD1,TRBJ2-2,TRBV7-6,-,CASRDRESSYFTGELFF,TGTGCCAGCAGGGACAGGGAGTCCTCGTACTTCACCGGGGAGCTGTTTTTT
-,TRBJ1-1,TRBV20-1,-,CSARDEQGMAAFF,TGCAGTGCTAGAGATGAGCAGGGGATGGCAGCTTTCTTT
-,TRBJ1-1,TRBV15,once,CATTNLGRGANTEAFF,TGTGCCACCACCAACCTAGGCCGGGGGGCGAACACTGAAGCTTTCTTT
-,TRBJ2-7,TRBV7-2,-,CASSLVGSSYEQCF,TGTGCCAGCAGCTTAGTAGGGAGCTCCTACGAGCAGTGCTTC
-,TRBJ1-2,TRBV13,many,CASSLDQGQGYGYTF,TGTGCCAGCAGCTTAGACCAGGGGCAAGGCTATGGCTACACCTTC
-,TRBJ1-3,TRBV12-3/TRBV12-4,many,CASSLYRPSGNTIYF,TGTGCCAGCAGTTTATATCGCCCCTCTGGAAACACCATATATTTT
TRBD1,TRBJ1-1,TRBV12-3/TRBV12-4,-,CASTPDRVGFTEAFF,TGTGCCAGCACCCCGGACAGGGTCGGTTTCACTGAAGCTTTCTTT
TRBD1,TRBJ2-7,TRBV19,-,CASSVGQGIRDYEQYF,TGTGCCAGTAGTGTAGGACAGGGGATTCGCGACTACGAGCAGTACTTC
TRBD2,TRBJ2-3,TRBV20-1,many,CSAGRGGDTQYF,TGCAGTGCTGGGCGGGGGGGCGATACGCAGTATTTT
-,TRBJ1-5,TRBV6-1,-,CASSAGPLSSQPQHF,TGTGCCAGCAGTGCCGGGCCCTTGTCCTCTCAGCCCCAGCATTTT
-,TRBJ2-7,TRBV19,-,CASSIATGAYEQYF,TGTGCCAGTAGTATAGCCACCGGAGCCTACGAGCAGTACTTC
-,TRBJ1-2,TRBV6-1,few,CASFGGGRYYTF,TGTGCCAGCTTCGGAGGGGGACGATACTACACCTTC
-,TRBJ2-1,TRBV3-1,-,CASSQPGDGYNEQFF,TGTGCCAGCAGCCAACCGGGGGACGGATACAATGAGCAGTTCTTC
-,TRBJ1-4,TRBV11-2,many,CASSLANEKLFF,TGTGCCAGCAGCTTAGCTAATGAAAAACTGTTTTTT
-,TRBJ1-2,TRBV20-1,once,CSASLVVGYTF,TGCAGTGCTAGTCTGGTGGTTGGCTACACCTTC
TRBD1,TRBJ1-5,TRBV5-1,many,CASSLGTASNQPQHF,TGCGCCAGCAGCTTAGGGACAGCTAGCAATCAGCCCCAGCATTTT
TRBD1,TRBJ1-6,TRBV7-9,many,CASSPTGTGDSPLHF,TGTGCCAGCAGCCCTACCGGGACAGGGGACTCACCCCTCCACTTT
-,TRBJ2-3,TRBV3-1,few,CASTGAAGGTDTQYF,TGTGCCAGCACCGGAGCTGCAGGGGGCACAGATACGCAGTATTTT
-,TRBJ2-7,TRBV7-2,-,CASSLVIGSVQYF,TGTGCCAGCAGCTTAGTCATAGGGTCGGTGCAGTACTTC
-,TRBJ1-2,TRBV24-1,-,CATSGRDYGYTF,TGTGCCACCAGTGGTCGGGACTATGGCTACACCTTC
TRBD1,TRBJ1-2,TRBV6-1,many,CASSTPRDRVEGYTF,TGTGCCAGCAGCACCCCAAGAGACAGGGTAGAAGGCTACACCTTC
-,TRBJ2-1,TRBV12-3/TRBV12-4,-,CASSNGAGWFF,TGTGCCAGCAGCAATGGGGCAGGGTGGTTCTTC
TRBD1,TRBJ2-7,TRBV13,-,CASSFGRQGYEQYF,TGTGCCAGCAGCTTCGGACGACAGGGCTACGAGCAGTACTTC
-,TRBJ2-7,TRBV7-9,many,CASSPAADYEQYF,TGTGCCAGCAGCCCAGCGGCGGACTACGAGCAGTACTTC
-,TRBJ1-2,TRBV7-8,-,CASSLVGRFLATIYHGYTF,TGTGCCAGCAGCTTAGTGGGTAGATTTCTCGCCACAATTTATCATGGCTACACCTTC
-,TRBJ2-6,TRBV5-1,few,CASSTGTSGANVLTF,TGCGCCAGCAGCACCGGGACCTCTGGGGCCAACGTCCTGACTTTC
-,TRBJ1-4,TRBV7-9,few,CASSRLRPTGTYATNEKLFF,TGTGCCAGCAGCCGTCTTAGGCCTACCGGGACATACGCAACTAATGAAAAACTGTTTTTT
-,TRBJ1-5,TRBV12-3/TRBV12-4,few,CASSFSLLGNQPQHF,TGTGCCAGCAGTTTCTCTCTACTCGGCAATCAGCCCCAGCATTTT
-,TRBJ2-7,TRBV5-1,many,CASSSNPGTDYEQYF,TGCGCCAGCAGTTCTAACCCCGGGACGGATTACGAGCAGTACTTC
-,TRBJ1-1,TRBV20-1,few,CSARRQPNTETFF,TGCAGTGCTAGAAGACAGCCGAACACTGAAACTTTCTTT
TRBD2,TRBJ2-3,TRBV7-9,-,CASSLAWPLAGDLTDTQYF,TGTGCCAGCAGCTTAGCGTGGCCTCTAGCGGGGGATCTCACAGATACGCAGTATTTT
-,TRBJ1-2,TRBV20-1,many,CSAGARGDYGYTF,TGCAGTGCAGGGGCGAGGGGCGACTATGGCTACACCTTC
-,TRBJ2-1,TRBV11-2,many,CASSLGWAYERHEQFF,TGTGCCAGCAGCTTAGGTTGGGCCTACGAGAGGCATGAGCAGTTCTTC
TRBD2,TRBJ2-2,TRBV6-1,few,CATALAGDTGELFF,TGTGCCACCGCACTAGCGGGGGACACCGGGGAGCTGTTTTTT
-,TRBJ2-1,TRBV7-8,few,CASILSLSGAYNEQFF,TGTGCCAGCATCCTTAGTCTAAGCGGAGCTTACAATGAGCAGTTCTTC
TRBD1,TRBJ2-5,TRBV5-1,-,CASGRGTGGKRYQETQYF,TGCGCCAGCGGACGAGGGACAGGGGGGAAGAGGTACCAAGAGACCCAGTACTTC
-,TRBJ2-1,TRBV20-1,many,CSARETENSYNEQFF,TGCAGTGCTAGAGAGACGGAGAACTCCTACAATGAGCAGTTCTTC
-,TRBJ1-1,TRBV11-2,many,CASSLDISNKNTEAFF,TGTGCCAGCAGCTTAGATATTTCGAACAAGAACACTGAAGCTTTCTTT
TRBD1,TRBJ2-3,TRBV7-2,many,CASSLGQGDTDTQYF,TGTGCCAGCAGCTTAGGACAGGGAGACACAGATACGCAGTATTTT
-,TRBJ1-2,TRBV7-6,many,CASSLFPSHNYGYTF,TGTGCCAGCAGCTTATTCCCTAGCCATAACTATGGCTACACCTTC
TRBD1,TRBJ2-6,TRBV2,-,CASRGTGGSGANVLTF,TGTGCCAGCAGGGGGACAGGCGGATCTGGGGCCAACGTCCTGACTTTC
TRBD1,TRBJ1-1,TRBV5-6,few,CASSTQGGFNTEAFF,TGTGCCAGCAGCACGCAGGGGGGATTTAACACTGAAGCTTTCTTT
TRBD1,TRBJ1-1,TRBV14,many,CASSHLGQGDTEAFF,TGTGCCAGCAGCCACCTTGGACAGGGGGACACTGAAGCTTTCTTT
-,TRBJ1-1,TRBV18,-,CASSPRDAGYTEAFF,TGTGCCAGCTCACCACGTGACGCTGGTTACACTGAAGCTTTCTTT